The rows below give T cell receptor beta chains drawn from one sample of a study of post-analysis software for immune sequencing data. Using its own MiXCR run on the PCR reads, TCRdb lists one record per CDR3 protein. This table holds roughly 670,000 distinct CDR3 sequences, 59% found once. Sequencing was done on a sample of blood. The receptors here all came from a girl aged 2-10 years with multiple sclerosis. CDR3s include the opening cysteine and the closing phenylalanine or tryptophan. The D gene is left open where the match is weak. Size values are once, few and many counts, or a class for expanded clones, and some rows have none.

v_call	j_call	clone_size	d_call	cdr3_nt	cdr3_aa
TRBV20-1	TRBJ2-1	NA	TRBD2	TGCAGTGCTAGACGTCCCCAAGCGGGAGTCTATGAGCAGTTCTTC	CSARRPQAGVYEQFF
TRBV5-6	TRBJ2-1	NA	TRBD1	TGTGCCAGCAGCTTTCGACAGGGGTTCGCCAATGAGCAGTTCTTC	CASSFRQGFANEQFF
TRBV30	TRBJ1-2	NA	NA	TGTGCCTGGACCAGCCAGGGTGAGGGCTACACCTTC	CAWTSQGEGYTF
TRBV5-5	TRBJ1-2	NA	NA	TGTGCCAGCAGCTACATGACAGAGAACTATGGCTACACCTTC	CASSYMTENYGYTF
TRBV7-9	TRBJ1-2	NA	NA	TGTGCCAGCAGCTTAAGGGCGGAAGACTATGGCTACACCTTC	CASSLRAEDYGYTF
TRBV5-5	TRBJ2-1	NA	TRBD2	TGTGCCAGCAGCACAGGCGGGGAGGGCCCGGGGCAGTTCTTC	CASSTGGEGPGQFF
TRBV30	TRBJ1-4	NA	TRBD1	TGTGCCTGGGACGATCCAGGGGGAGGGGATGAAAAACTGTTTTTT	CAWDDPGGGDEKLFF
TRBV5-6	TRBJ1-1	NA	TRBD1	TGTGCCAGCAGCCTGGGACAGGGATTCACTGAAGCTTTCTTT	CASSLGQGFTEAFF
TRBV5-1	TRBJ1-5	NA	NA	TGCGCCAGCAGCTTGTCGGCAGGGCTTAATCAGCCCCAGCATTTT	CASSLSAGLNQPQHF
TRBV20-1	TRBJ1-2	NA	NA	TGCAGTGCTAGATGGGTCAATGGCTACACCTTC	CSARWVNGYTF
TRBV12-3/TRBV12-4	TRBJ1-5	NA	TRBD1	TGTGCCAGCAGTCAGGACAGGACGAATCAGCCCCAGCATTTT	CASSQDRTNQPQHF
TRBV7-2	TRBJ2-5	few	TRBD1	TGTGCCAGCAGCTTAGCGCGGACAGGAAGGGAGACCCAGTACTTC	CASSLARTGRETQYF
TRBV12-3/TRBV12-4	TRBJ2-5	NA	TRBD1	TGTGCCAGCAGTTTGGCAGGGGGAGCGGCCCAGTACTTC	CASSLAGGAAQYF
TRBV5-1	TRBJ1-2	NA	NA	TGCGCCAGCAGCTTGTGGCAGGGGCCCAATGGCTACACCTTC	CASSLWQGPNGYTF
TRBV4-3	TRBJ2-1	NA	TRBD1	TGCGCCAGCAGCCCACGGGACAGGGGAGGAAATGAGCAGTTCTTC	CASSPRDRGGNEQFF
TRBV7-2	TRBJ2-5	NA	TRBD1	TGTGCCAGCAGCTGGAACAGGGGGGAGACCCAGTACTTC	CASSWNRGETQYF
TRBV6-4	TRBJ2-5	few	NA	TGTGCCAGCATGCAAGAAGAGACCCAGTACTTC	CASMQEETQYF
TRBV2	TRBJ2-7	NA	NA	TGTGCCAGCAGTGACTTTGAAGGGGTCGGGTACTTC	CASSDFEGVGYF
TRBV4-3	TRBJ1-2	NA	NA	TGCGCCAGCAGCCAAGACAGGGGAATCGGGTATGGCTACACCTTC	CASSQDRGIGYGYTF
TRBV2	TRBJ2-2	NA	NA	TGTGCCAGCAGACGGGAGGGGGCAACGGCGAACACCGGGGAGCTGTTTTTT	CASRREGATANTGELFF
TRBV7-9	TRBJ1-1	NA	NA	TGTGCCAGCAGCTTAGCCAGGGCGAACACTGAAGCTTTCTTT	CASSLARANTEAFF
TRBV7-3	TRBJ2-1	NA	TRBD2	TGTGCCAGCAGCCGTCGAGTAGCGGGTTCCTACAATGAGCAGTTCTTC	CASSRRVAGSYNEQFF
TRBV5-1	TRBJ2-5	NA	NA	TGCGCCAGCAGCTGGGGGCAAGGGACCCAGTACTTC	CASSWGQGTQYF
TRBV6-1	TRBJ2-3	once	NA	TGTGCCAGCAGTGAGGGGACCATTCCGACGCAGTATTTT	CASSEGTIPTQYF
TRBV30	TRBJ2-1	NA	NA	TGTGCCTGGGGCGGGGTTGAGCAGTTCTTC	CAWGGVEQFF
TRBV7-2	TRBJ2-7	NA	NA	TGTGCCAGCAGCTTTTCCATCCTGCAAACCTACGAGCAGTACTTC	CASSFSILQTYEQYF
TRBV6-6	TRBJ1-1	NA	TRBD1	TGTGCCAGCACTGCCAGGGGGCCCACTGAAGCTTTCTTT	CASTARGPTEAFF
TRBV13	TRBJ2-3	NA	NA	TGTGCCAGCACCCGGGACCTAAGCACAGATACGCAGTATTTT	CASTRDLSTDTQYF
TRBV10-3	TRBJ2-2	NA	TRBD2	TGTGCCATCCCCGCACAACTAGCGGGGGACCCTAACACCGGGGAGCTGTTTTTT	CAIPAQLAGDPNTGELFF
TRBV12-3/TRBV12-4	TRBJ2-7	NA	TRBD1	TGTGCCAGCAGCCCTCCGGGACAGGGATCAGAGTACTTC	CASSPPGQGSEYF
TRBV5-1	TRBJ2-7	NA	TRBD2	TGCGCCAGCAGCTCTCAGGGACTAGCGGGAGTCTCGTACGAGCAGTACTTC	CASSSQGLAGVSYEQYF
TRBV12-3/TRBV12-4	TRBJ2-7	NA	NA	TGTGCCAGCAGTCGAAGAGCCTACGAGCAGTACTTC	CASSRRAYEQYF
TRBV6-6	TRBJ2-1	NA	NA	TGTGCCAGCAGTTACTCACTTTGGCCACAGGCCTACAATGAGCAGTTCTTC	CASSYSLWPQAYNEQFF
TRBV5-1	TRBJ2-1	few	TRBD1	TGCGCCAGCAGCTGGGGACAGGGGGCGAATGAGCAGTTCTTC	CASSWGQGANEQFF
TRBV5-8	TRBJ2-3	once	NA	TGTGCCAGCAGCGCATCGGACCTTAGCACAGATACGCAGTATTTT	CASSASDLSTDTQYF
TRBV4-1	TRBJ2-1	NA	TRBD2	TGCGCCAGCAGCCAAGATTTGGGGTGGACTAGCGGAGATGAGCAGTTCTTC	CASSQDLGWTSGDEQFF
TRBV3-1	TRBJ2-1	few	TRBD2	TGTGCCAGCAGCCAGCAACTAGCGGGGCACAATGAGCAGTTCTTC	CASSQQLAGHNEQFF
TRBV9	TRBJ2-1	NA	TRBD2	TGTGCCAGCAGCTACAAACCGAGCGGGAGAGGGGATGAGCAGTTCTTC	CASSYKPSGRGDEQFF
TRBV7-2	TRBJ2-3	few	NA	TGTGCCAGCAGCTTAGCGCCCGAGGCAGATACGCAGTATTTT	CASSLAPEADTQYF
TRBV4-3	TRBJ1-1	NA	NA	TGCGCCAGCAGCCAAGTCGGAACGGCGGCTGAAGCTTTCTTT	CASSQVGTAAEAFF